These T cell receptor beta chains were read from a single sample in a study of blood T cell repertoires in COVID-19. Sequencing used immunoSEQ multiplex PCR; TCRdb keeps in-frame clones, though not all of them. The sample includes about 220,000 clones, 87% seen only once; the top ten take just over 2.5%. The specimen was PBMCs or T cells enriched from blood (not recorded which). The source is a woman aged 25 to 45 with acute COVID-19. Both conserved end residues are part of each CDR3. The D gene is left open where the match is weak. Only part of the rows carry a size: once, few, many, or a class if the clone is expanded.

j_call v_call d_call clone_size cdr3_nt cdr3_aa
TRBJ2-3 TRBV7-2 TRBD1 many TGTGCCAGCAGCTTAGGACAGGGCGGAGGAGATACGCAGTATTTT CASSLGQGGGDTQYF
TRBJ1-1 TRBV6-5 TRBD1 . TGTGCCAGCATTCGGACAGGGGCGGGCACTGAAGCTTTCTTT CASIRTGAGTEAFF
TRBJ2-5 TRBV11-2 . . TGTGCCAGCAGCTTAGATCGATTGGAGGAGACCCAGTACTTC CASSLDRLEETQYF
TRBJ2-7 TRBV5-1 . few TGCGCCAGCAGCCCGGGTCAGACTCTTCCCTACGAGCAGTACTTC CASSPGQTLPYEQYF
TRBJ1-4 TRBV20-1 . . TGCAGTGCTAGTTCCTCGACAGGCCCCATGGATGAAAAACTGTTTTTT CSASSSTGPMDEKLFF
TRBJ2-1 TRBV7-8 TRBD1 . TGTGCCAGCAGCTTAGCGCATAGGGGACAGGGATCCAATGAGCAGTTCTTC CASSLAHRGQGSNEQFF
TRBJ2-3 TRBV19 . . TGTGCCAGTAGTAGCGGGGACCTGACAGATACGCAGTATTTT CASSSGDLTDTQYF
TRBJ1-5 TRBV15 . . TGTGCCATTGCGGGGGATGGCAATCAGCCCCAGCATTTT CAIAGDGNQPQHF
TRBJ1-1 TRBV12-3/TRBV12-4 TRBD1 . TGTGCCACTACAGACAGGGTGAACACTGAAGCTTTCTTT CATTDRVNTEAFF
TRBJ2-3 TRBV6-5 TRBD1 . TGTGCCAGCAGTTCCAACAGGGGCGATACGCAGTATTTT CASSSNRGDTQYF
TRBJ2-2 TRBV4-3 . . TGCGCCAGCAGCCAAGATTTGGAGTTTAATCGGGAGCTGTTTTTT CASSQDLEFNRELFF
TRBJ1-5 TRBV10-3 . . TGTGCCATCGGGAGTGAGGATCAGCCCCAGCATTTT CAIGSEDQPQHF
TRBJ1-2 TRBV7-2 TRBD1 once TGTGCCAGCAGCCTCTATGGGCAGGGGGCCTTGGGCTACACCTTC CASSLYGQGALGYTF
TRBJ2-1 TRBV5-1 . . TGCGCCAGCAGCTGGCCCCGGACAGAATCCGCAAGGCCGAATGAGCAGTTCTTC CASSWPRTESARPNEQFF
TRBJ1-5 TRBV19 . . TGTGCCAGTAGCGACTCGGGGGGTTATAGCAATCAGCCCCAGCATTTT CASSDSGGYSNQPQHF
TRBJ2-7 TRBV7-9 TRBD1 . TGTGCCAGCAGCCACAGACTTGCGGGACAGGGACTTGTTCAGTACTTC CASSHRLAGQGLVQYF
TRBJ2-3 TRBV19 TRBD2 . TGTGCCGCAAGTAGCGGGCCAAGCACAGATACGCAGTATTTT CAASSGPSTDTQYF
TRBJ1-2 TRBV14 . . TGTGCCAGCAGACCTATCAGGGGCAGTTACCAATATGACTACACCTTC CASRPIRGSYQYDYTF
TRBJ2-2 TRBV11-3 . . TGTGCCAGCAGCTTAGATCGGTCGAACACCGGGGAGCTGTTTTTT CASSLDRSNTGELFF
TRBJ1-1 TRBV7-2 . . TGTGCCAGCAGCTTAGTTGTGGGGCAGAACACTGAAGCTTTCTTT CASSLVVGQNTEAFF
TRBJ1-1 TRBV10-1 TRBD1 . TGCGCCAGCAGTGAGTCGGAGAGGACAGGGCTGAACACTGAAGCTTTCTTT CASSESERTGLNTEAFF
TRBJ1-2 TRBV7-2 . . TGTGCCAGCAGCGTCGGGCGCCAGACAGTTTCCACCCATGGCTACACCTTC CASSVGRQTVSTHGYTF
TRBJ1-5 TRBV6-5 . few TGTGCCAGCAGGGCCGGGACTGAGATGCAGCCCCAGCATTTT CASRAGTEMQPQHF
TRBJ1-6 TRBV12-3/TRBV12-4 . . TGTGCCAGCAGTTCAAAGGGGTTTGCACCCCTCCACTTT CASSSKGFAPLHF
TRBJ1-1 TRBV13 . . TGTGCCAGCAGCTTGGGACTAATGAACACTGAAGCTTTCTTT CASSLGLMNTEAFF
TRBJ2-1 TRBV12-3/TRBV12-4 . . TGTGCCAGCAGAGAGCCCGACAATGAGCAGTTCTTC CASREPDNEQFF
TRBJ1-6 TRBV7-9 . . TGTGCCAGCAGCCTCTCCACCGCTCATGAGGGTTCACCCCTCCACTTT CASSLSTAHEGSPLHF
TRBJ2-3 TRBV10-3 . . TGTGCCATCAGTGCCCTTAGCACAGATACGCAGTATTTT CAISALSTDTQYF
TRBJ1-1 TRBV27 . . TGTGCCAGCAGTGTAACACTGAACACTGAAGCTTTCTTT CASSVTLNTEAFF
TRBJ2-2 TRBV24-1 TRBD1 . TGTGCCACCAGTGATCCCGGAGGACAGGGACAGGCCGGGGAGCTGTTTTTT CATSDPGGQGQAGELFF
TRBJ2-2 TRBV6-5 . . TGTGCCAGCAGTTACGCGGCAGGACAGTTCACCGGGGAGCTGTTTTTT CASSYAAGQFTGELFF
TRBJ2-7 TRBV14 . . TGTGCCAGCAGCCAAGCCCGGCGGGGTAACGAGCAGTACTTC CASSQARRGNEQYF
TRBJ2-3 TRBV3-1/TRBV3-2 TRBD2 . TGTGCCAGCAGCTTCCGGACTAGCGGGGTCCGAACGACTGCTAGCACAGATACGCAGTATTTT CASSFRTSGVRTTASTDTQYF
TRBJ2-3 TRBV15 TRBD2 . TGTGCCACCAGCAGAGGAGGCGGGGGGGCCTATACGCAGTATTTT CATSRGGGGAYTQYF
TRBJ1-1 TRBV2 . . TGTGCCAGCACTCCCGAGGGGGGGAGCACTGAAGCTTTCTTT CASTPEGGSTEAFF
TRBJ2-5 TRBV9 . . TGTGCCAGCAGCGTAGGTGGGGAGGAAGAGACCCAGTACTTC CASSVGGEEETQYF
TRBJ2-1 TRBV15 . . TGTGCCACCAGCAGAGATGAGGACCCCGCGGGTAATGAGCAGTTCTTC CATSRDEDPAGNEQFF
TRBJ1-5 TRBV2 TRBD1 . TGTGCCAGCAGTACGGACAGGAGCAATCAGCCCCAGCATTTT CASSTDRSNQPQHF
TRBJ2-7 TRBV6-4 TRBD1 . TGTGCCAGCAGCGCCGGGCGGGACAGGGGCTCCTACGAGCAGTACTTC CASSAGRDRGSYEQYF
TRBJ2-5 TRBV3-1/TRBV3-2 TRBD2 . TGTGCCAGCAGACTCGGACTAGATTGGCAAGAGACCCAGTACTTC CASRLGLDWQETQYF
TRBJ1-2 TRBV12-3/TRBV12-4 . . TGTGCCAGCAGCCTTGGACAGATCTACACCTTC CASSLGQIYTF
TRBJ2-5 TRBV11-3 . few TGTGCCAGCAGCTTAGGGCTCCAAGAGACCCAGTACTTC CASSLGLQETQYF
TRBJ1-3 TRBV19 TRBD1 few TGTGCCAGTAGCCAGACAGGGCCAGGAAACACCATATATTTT CASSQTGPGNTIYF
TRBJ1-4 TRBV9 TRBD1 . TGTGCCAGCAGCCTGCGAACAGGGGGGAATGAAAAACTGTTTTTT CASSLRTGGNEKLFF
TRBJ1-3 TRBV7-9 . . TGTGCCAGCAGCTTAGAGGGGCACATCGGAAACATATATTTT CASSLEGHIGNIYF